The following is a T cell receptor (beta chain) sequence with its context. Trimming took 3 bases from V and 3 from J; bases not matched to a gene: 4. This CDR3 region has 14 residues. CDR1 is SQVTM, CDR2 ANQGSEA, per germline. Then a second PCR, running about 6 to 12 cycles, was carried out with a sample-barcoded 5' primer and a J-beta primer mix. Via MiXCR, TCRdb re-called the 5' RACE reads, giving one row per CDR3 protein. Of approximately 800,000 distinct CDR3 sequences listed, 55% to 65% are singletons. The data originate from a study of blood T cells in healthy people across ages. This clonotype was obtained from a man aged 30 to 39 in good health. V and J are TRBV29-1 and TRBJ2-2; 7 nucleotides align to TRBD1. Sequencing was performed on blood. CDR3 DNA sequence: TGCAGCGTTGAGGGCCAGGGGGACACCGGGGAGCTGTTTTTT. It is translated as CSVEGQGDTGELFF.